This T cell receptor beta chain was recovered during a study of T cells in narcolepsy. At the level of the study: Patients with NT1 or NT2 and healthy control donors were enrolled. Study-level findings and limits: HCRT-specific and TRIB2-specific autoreactive clonotypes appeared among same-patient CSF and blood CD4+ clonotypes. In some patient and control memory CD4+ samples, autoreactive clones were absent. Reportedly, autoreactive clonotypes were serially detected in patients' blood but not controls'.

Libraries were prepared by immunoSEQ multiplex PCR; TCRdb keeps only in-frame clonotypes and omits some of them. The sample contains 25,000 to 35,000 clones, around four fifths of which appear only once. This clone was picked up one time. Its antigen is currently unknown. This CDR3 has 13 residues. Germline loops: CDR1 SGHDT, CDR2 YYEEEE. Trimming removed 0 bases from V and 5 bases from J, with 8 bases in between. Sequencing was done on a sample of CD45RA- memory CD4+ T cells from PBMCs. The TCR sequence derives from a human donor with narcolepsy. V is TRBV5-6 and J is TRBJ1-1, with D uncertain. For the CDR3, the DNA is TGTGCCAGCAGCTTGGAGGTGCGGACTGAAGCTTTCTTT. Its translation is CASSLEVRTEAFF.